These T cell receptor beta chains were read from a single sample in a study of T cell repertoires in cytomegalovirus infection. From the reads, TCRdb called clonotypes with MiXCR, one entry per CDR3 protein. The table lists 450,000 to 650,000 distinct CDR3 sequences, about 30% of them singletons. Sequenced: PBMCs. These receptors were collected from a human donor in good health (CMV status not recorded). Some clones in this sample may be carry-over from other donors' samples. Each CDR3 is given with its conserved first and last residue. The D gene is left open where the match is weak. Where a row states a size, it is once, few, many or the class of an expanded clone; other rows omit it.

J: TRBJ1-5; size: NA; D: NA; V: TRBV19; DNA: TGTGCCAGTAGTCCCCCCGGTGGTATGGTGTGTTTT; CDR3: CASSPPGGMVCF
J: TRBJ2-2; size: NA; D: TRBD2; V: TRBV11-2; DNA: TGTGCCAGCAGCTTAAGGCTAGCGGGAGAAAGCGGGGAGCTGTTTTTT; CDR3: CASSLRLAGESGELFF
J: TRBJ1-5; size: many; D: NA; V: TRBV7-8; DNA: TGTGCCAGCAGCTTAGTCGGGGAGGGAAAGCCCCAGCATTTT; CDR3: CASSLVGEGKPQHF
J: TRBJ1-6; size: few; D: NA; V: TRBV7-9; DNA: TGTGCCAGCAGCTTACCTGACTCTGCCCCTCAAACCCATAATTCACCCCTCCACTTT; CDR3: CASSLPDSAPQTHNSPLHF
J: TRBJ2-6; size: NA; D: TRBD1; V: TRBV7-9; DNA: TGTGCCAGCAGCGGGACAGTCGAAAACTACTCTGGGGCCAACGTCCTGACTTTC; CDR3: CASSGTVENYSGANVLTF
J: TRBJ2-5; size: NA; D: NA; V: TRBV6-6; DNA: TGTGCCAGCAGTTTTAGAGGGGCCGACCTGACCCAGTACTTC; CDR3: CASSFRGADLTQYF
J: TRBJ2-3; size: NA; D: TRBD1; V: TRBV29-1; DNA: TGCAGCGTTGGGGGTCGGGCAGGGGGTCCAGATACGCAGTATTTT; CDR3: CSVGGRAGGPDTQYF
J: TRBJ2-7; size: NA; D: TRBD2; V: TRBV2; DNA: TGTGCCAGCAGGGGGACTAGCAGCGAGCAGTACTTC; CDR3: CASRGTSSEQYF
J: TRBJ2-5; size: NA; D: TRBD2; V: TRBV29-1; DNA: TGCAGCGTCTCCGCGGGAGTCCAAGAGACCCAGTACTTC; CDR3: CSVSAGVQETQYF
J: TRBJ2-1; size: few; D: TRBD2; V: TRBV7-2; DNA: TGTGCCAGCAGCCCCAGTGCGCTAGCGGGCCGCGGTGAGCAGTTCTTC; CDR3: CASSPSALAGRGEQFF
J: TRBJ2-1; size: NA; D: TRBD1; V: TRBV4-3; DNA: TGCGCCAGCAGCCAATTCACAGGACAGGGATACTACAATGAGCAGTTCTTC; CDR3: CASSQFTGQGYYNEQFF
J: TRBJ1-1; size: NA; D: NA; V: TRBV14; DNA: TGTGCCAGCAGCCAAGGCATTGATAATTTCGGGGGTTACACTGAAGCTTTCTTT; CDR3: CASSQGIDNFGGYTEAFF
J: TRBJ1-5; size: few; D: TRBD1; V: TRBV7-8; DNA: TGTGCCAGCAGCTTACCACCGGGACAGCTCTGGAATAGCAATCAGCCCCAGCATTTT; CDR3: CASSLPPGQLWNSNQPQHF
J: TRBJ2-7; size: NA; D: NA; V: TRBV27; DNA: TGTGCCAGCAGTTCTCGCTATGGGGACTACGAGCAGTACTTC; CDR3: CASSSRYGDYEQYF
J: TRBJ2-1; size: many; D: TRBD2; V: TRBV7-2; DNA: TGTGCCAGCAGCTTAGGTGGGACTAGCCATGAGCAGTTCTTC; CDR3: CASSLGGTSHEQFF
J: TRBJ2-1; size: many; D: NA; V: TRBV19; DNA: TGTGCCAGTAGTGCGGACCCTAACAGCAATGAGCAGTTCTTC; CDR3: CASSADPNSNEQFF
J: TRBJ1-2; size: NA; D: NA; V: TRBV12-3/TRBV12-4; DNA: TGTGCCAGCAGTTCGGCTAGGGCCAATGGCTACACCTTC; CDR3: CASSSARANGYTF
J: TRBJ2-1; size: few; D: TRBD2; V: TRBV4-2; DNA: TGTGCCAGCAGCCAACCCACTAGCGGGAGAAACAATGAGCAGTTCTTC; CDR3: CASSQPTSGRNNEQFF
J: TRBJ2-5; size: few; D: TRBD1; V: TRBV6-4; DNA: TGTGCCAGCAGTGAGGGACAGGGGGCAGAGACCCAGTACTTC; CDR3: CASSEGQGAETQYF
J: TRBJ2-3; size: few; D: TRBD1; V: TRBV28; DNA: TGTGCCAGCAGTTACCCGGTGGGACAGAAGTCAGATACGCAGTATTTT; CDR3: CASSYPVGQKSDTQYF
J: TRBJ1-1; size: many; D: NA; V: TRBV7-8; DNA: TGTGCCAGCAGCTTGGGGCAGCAGGGCACTGAAGCTTTCTTT; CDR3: CASSLGQQGTEAFF
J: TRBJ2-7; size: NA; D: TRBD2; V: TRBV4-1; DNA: TGCGCCAGCAGCCAAGTTAGCGGGAGTGTTGTGAAAGAGCAGTACTTC; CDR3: CASSQVSGSVVKEQYF
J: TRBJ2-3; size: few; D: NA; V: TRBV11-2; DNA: TGTGCCAGCAGCCCTGGTGCAGGGGCGACCACAGATACGCAGTATTTT; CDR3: CASSPGAGATTDTQYF
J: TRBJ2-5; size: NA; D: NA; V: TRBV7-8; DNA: TGTGCCAGCAGCTTAGACTTACTACAGGCCCTAGGGGAGACCCAGTACTTC; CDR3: CASSLDLLQALGETQYF
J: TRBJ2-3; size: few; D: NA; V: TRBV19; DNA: TGTGCCAGTAGTATCCGTCTCAGGGAAAATACGCAGTATTTT; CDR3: CASSIRLRENTQYF
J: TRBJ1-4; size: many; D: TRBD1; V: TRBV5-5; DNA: TGTGCCAGCAGCTTGGCAGGGGGCGATGAAAAACTGTTTTTT; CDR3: CASSLAGGDEKLFF
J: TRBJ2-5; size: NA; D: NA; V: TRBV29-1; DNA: TGCAGCGTTGAAGAGGGGGGGACCCAGTACTTC; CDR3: CSVEEGGTQYF
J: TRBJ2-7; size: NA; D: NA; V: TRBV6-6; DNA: TGTGCCAGCAGAAGGACGGCGCCCTCCTACGAGCAGTACTTC; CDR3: CASRRTAPSYEQYF
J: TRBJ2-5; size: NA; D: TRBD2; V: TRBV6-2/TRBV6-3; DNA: TGTGCCAGCAGCGGACTAGCGGTCATCGGTACCCAGTACTTC; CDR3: CASSGLAVIGTQYF
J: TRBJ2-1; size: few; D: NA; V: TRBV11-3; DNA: TGTGCCAGCAGCTCGTTAGGAGGGTACAATGAGCAGTTCTTC; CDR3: CASSSLGGYNEQFF
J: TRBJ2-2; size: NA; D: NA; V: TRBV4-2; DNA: TGTGCCAGCAGCCAAGATAGGTCCGGGATAAACACCGGGGAGCTGTTTTTT; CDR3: CASSQDRSGINTGELFF
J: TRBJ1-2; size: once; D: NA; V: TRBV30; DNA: TGTGCCTGGATGGCAGATACTAACTATGGCTACACCTTC; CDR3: CAWMADTNYGYTF
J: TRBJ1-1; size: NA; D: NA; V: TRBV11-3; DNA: TGTGCCAGCAGCTTAGGGGGACGAACGAACACTGAAGCTTTCTTT; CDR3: CASSLGGRTNTEAFF
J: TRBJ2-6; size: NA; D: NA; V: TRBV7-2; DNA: TGTGCCAGCAGCATATACACGGACAGTGCTGGGGCCAACGTCCTGACTTTC; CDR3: CASSIYTDSAGANVLTF
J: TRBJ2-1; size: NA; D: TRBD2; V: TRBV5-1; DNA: TGCGCCAGCAGCTTGTTGACTAGCGGGAGGGTCAATGAGCAGTTCTTC; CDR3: CASSLLTSGRVNEQFF
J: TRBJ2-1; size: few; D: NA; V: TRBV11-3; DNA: TGTGCCAGCAGTAAACAGGCCTTTGGGGACAATGAGCAGTTCTTC; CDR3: CASSKQAFGDNEQFF
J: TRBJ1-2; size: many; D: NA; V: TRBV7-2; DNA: TGTGCCAGCAGCTTCCAGGTTGGCTACACCTTC; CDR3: CASSFQVGYTF
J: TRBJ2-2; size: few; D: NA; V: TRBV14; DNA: TGTGCCAGCAGGTCGGGGCCGCCGAAGGGGACCGGGGAGCTGTTTTTT; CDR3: CASRSGPPKGTGELFF
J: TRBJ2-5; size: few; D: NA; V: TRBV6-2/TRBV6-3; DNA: TGTGCCATTCAACCTCAGGGGATCCAAGAGACCCAGTACTTC; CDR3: CAIQPQGIQETQYF
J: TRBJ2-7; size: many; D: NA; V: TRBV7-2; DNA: TGTGCCAGCAGCTTAGCGGGAGGCTACGAGCAGTACTTC; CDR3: CASSLAGGYEQYF
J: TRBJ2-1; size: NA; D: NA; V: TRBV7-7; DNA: TGTGCTAGCAGCTACGAGCCAGGGCCGAGCTCCTACAATGAGCAGTTCTTC; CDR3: CASSYEPGPSSYNEQFF